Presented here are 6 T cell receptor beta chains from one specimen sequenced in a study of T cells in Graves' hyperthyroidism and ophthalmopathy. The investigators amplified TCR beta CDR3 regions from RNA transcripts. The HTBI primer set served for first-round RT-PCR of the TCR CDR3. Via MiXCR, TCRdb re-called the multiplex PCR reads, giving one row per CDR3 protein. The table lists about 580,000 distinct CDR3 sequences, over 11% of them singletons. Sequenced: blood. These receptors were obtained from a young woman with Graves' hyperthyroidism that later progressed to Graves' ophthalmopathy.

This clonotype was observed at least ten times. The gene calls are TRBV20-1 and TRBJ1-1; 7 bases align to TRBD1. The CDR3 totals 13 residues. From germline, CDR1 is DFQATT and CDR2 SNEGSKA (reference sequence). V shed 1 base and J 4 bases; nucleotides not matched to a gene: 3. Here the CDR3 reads CSARGGGGTEAFF. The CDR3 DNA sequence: TGCAGTGCTAGAGGAGGGGGCGGCACTGAAGCTTTCTTT.

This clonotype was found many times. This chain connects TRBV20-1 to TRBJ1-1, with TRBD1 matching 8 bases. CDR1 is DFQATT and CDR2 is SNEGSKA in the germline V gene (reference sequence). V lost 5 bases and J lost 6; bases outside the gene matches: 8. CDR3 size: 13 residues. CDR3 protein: CSARTGYTPEAFF. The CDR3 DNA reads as TGCAGTGCTCGGACAGGGTATACCCCTGAAGCTTTCTTT.

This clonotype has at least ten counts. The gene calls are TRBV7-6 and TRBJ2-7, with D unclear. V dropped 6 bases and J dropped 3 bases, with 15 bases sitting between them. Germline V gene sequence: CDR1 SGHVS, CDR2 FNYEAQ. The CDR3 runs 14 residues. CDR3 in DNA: TGTGCCAGCAGTCCGGAGATAATAGGCTACGAGCAGTACTTC. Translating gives CASSPEIIGYEQYF.

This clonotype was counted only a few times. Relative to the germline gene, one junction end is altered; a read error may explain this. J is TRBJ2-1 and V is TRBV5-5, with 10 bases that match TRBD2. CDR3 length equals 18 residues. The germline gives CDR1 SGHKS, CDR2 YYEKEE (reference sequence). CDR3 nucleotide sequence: TGTGCCAGCACCTTGAACCGGGGACTAGCGTTTCATTACAATGAGCAGTTCTTC. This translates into CASTLNRGLAFHYNEQFF.

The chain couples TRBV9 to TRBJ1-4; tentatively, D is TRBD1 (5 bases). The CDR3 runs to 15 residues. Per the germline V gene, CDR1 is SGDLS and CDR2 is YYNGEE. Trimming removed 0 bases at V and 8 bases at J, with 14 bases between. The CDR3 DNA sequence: TGTGCCAGCAGCGTAGGGGGGACGACCGGGGAAAAACTGTTTTTT. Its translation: CASSVGGTTGEKLFF.

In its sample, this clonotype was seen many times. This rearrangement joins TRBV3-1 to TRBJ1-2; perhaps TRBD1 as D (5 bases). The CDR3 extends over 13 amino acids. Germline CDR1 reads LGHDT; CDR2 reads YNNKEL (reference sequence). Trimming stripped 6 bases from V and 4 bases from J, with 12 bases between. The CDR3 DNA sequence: TGTGCCAGCAGTCCCCGGGACTTCTATGGCTACACCTTC. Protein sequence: CASSPRDFYGYTF.